These 17 T cell receptor beta chains were all obtained from the same sample, sequenced in a study of identical twins. TCRdb re-derived calls from the 5' RACE reads in MiXCR, one entry per CDR3 protein. The sample has 210,000 or so distinct CDR3 sequences; roughly 15% are singletons. The same specimen was also included in a second study, on T cells expressing NK-cell markers.

Material for sequencing was CD8+ T cells sorted from blood. These receptors all stem from a woman aged 18-35 years in good health.

The gene calls are TRBV30 and TRBJ2-1, with 11 nucleotides matching TRBD2. The CDR3 runs 17 residues. The V gene end was trimmed by 0 bases and the J gene end by 0 bases; junction bases not matched to a gene: 4. The germline V gene encodes CDR1 GTSNPN and CDR2 SVGIG (reference sequence). For the CDR3, the DNA is TGTGCCTGGAGTGTGGTAGCGGGAGGGAGCTCCTACAATGAGCAGTTCTTC. Translation: CAWSVVAGGSSYNEQFF.

This CDR3 is CASSQAASGRRLQEQFF. Here the CDR3 DNA reads TGTGCCAGCAGCCAAGCGGCTAGCGGGCGGCGCCTCCAAGAGCAGTTCTTC. J is TRBJ2-1 and V is TRBV3-1, with 8 positions matching TRBD2. In germline, CDR1 is LGHDT, CDR2 YNNKEL (reference sequence). The CDR3 totals 17 residues. The V gene end was trimmed by 1 base and the J gene end by 10 bases; junction bases not matched to a gene: 15.

The chain couples TRBV20-1 to TRBJ2-7; 9 bases are a match to TRBD1. Germline V CDR1 and CDR2: DFQATT, SNEGSKA (reference sequence). Germline trimming cut 3 bases from V and 5 bases from J; bases unmatched to any gene: 2. The length of the CDR3 is 12 residues. CDR3: CSASGTGNEQYF. The CDR3 coding sequence is TGCAGTGCTAGCGGGACAGGGAACGAGCAGTACTTC.

The table lists this clonotype with a few counts. The chain links TRBV9 to TRBJ1-4; TRBD1 might be the D (5 bases). The CDR3 consists of 11 residues. Germline CDR1 reads SGDLS; CDR2 reads YYNGEE. V was cut by 4 bases and J by 12 bases, with 10 bases left in between. The CDR3 sequence: CASSSSRELFF. The CDR3 region has the DNA TGTGCCAGCAGCTCCTCCAGGGAACTGTTTTTT.

This chain uses TRBV19 with TRBJ2-5; TRBD2 agrees at 11 bases. The V segment lost 5 bases and the J segment 2 bases; nucleotides outside the gene matches: 13. CDR3 length: 18 residues. Germline V CDR1 and CDR2: LNHDA, SQIVND (reference sequence). The CDR3 reads CASSSGLAGPRGQETQYF. The CDR3 DNA is TGTGCCAGTAGTTCCGGACTAGCGGGCCCCCGCGGGCAAGAGACCCAGTACTTC.

A remark on this clonotype: One end of the junction fails to match germline, which may point to a read error. This chain connects TRBV11-2 to TRBJ2-1; 7 bases align to TRBD2. Germline V gives CDR1 SGHAT, CDR2 FQNNGV. This CDR3 spans 12 amino acids. The CDR3 reads CASSSSQGTKLF. The CDR3 coding sequence is TGTGCCAGCAGCTCCTCTCAAGGGACTAAACTCTTC.

The CDR3 DNA follows: TGTGCCAGCAGTTACTCAGCCGGACTAGCGGTAAATGAGCAGTTCTTC. Protein sequence: CASSYSAGLAVNEQFF. The J gene is TRBJ2-1, the V gene TRBV6-5, with 10 bases fitting TRBD2. CDR1 is MNHEY and CDR2 is SVGAGI in the germline V gene. The CDR3 is made up of 16 amino acids. V gave up 0 bases and J gave up 7 bases; unmatched junction bases: 6.

This clonotype was detected only once. The J gene is TRBJ2-7, the V gene TRBV20-1, with 7 bases that match TRBD1. The CDR3 is 13 amino acids. Germline CDR1 DFQATT, CDR2 SNEGSKA (reference sequence). CDR3 in DNA: TGCGGACAGACCTCGGGACAGACCTACGAGCAGTACTTC. Translated, it gives CGQTSGQTYEQYF.

This clonotype appeared a few times. The chain employs TRBV15 and TRBJ2-5, with TRBD2 matching 8 bases. V lost 6 bases and J lost 2; bases outside the gene matches: 2. The germline CDR1 and CDR2 sequences are LNHNV and YYDKDF (reference sequence). CDR3 length: 13 residues. The CDR3 is CATRAGVQETQYF. In DNA form, the CDR3 reads TGTGCCACCAGAGCGGGGGTTCAAGAGACCCAGTACTTC.

The chain employs TRBV7-9 and TRBJ2-7; 8 bases fit TRBD1. The V segment lost 1 base and the J segment 4 bases; nucleotides outside the gene matches: 9. There are 16 residues in the CDR3. Germline lookup yields CDR1 SEHNR and CDR2 FQNEAQ (reference sequence). The CDR3 reads CASSLVGQGAGYEQYF. CDR3 in DNA: TGTGCCAGCAGCTTAGTAGGGCAGGGGGCCGGGTACGAGCAGTACTTC.

The chain carries TRBV6-2 or TRBV6-3 and TRBJ2-7; TRBD2 matches 15 bases. V trimming: 8 bases; J trimming: 11 bases; junction bases outside the gene matches: 10. This CDR3 spans 14 amino acids. Per germline, CDR1 MNHEY and CDR2 SVGEGT. The CDR3 DNA follows: TGTGCCAGCCTTTCGAGTGGACTAGCGGGAGGGAAGTACTTC. Protein: CASLSSGLAGGKYF.

This clonotype occurred a few times. The V call is TRBV29-1, the J call TRBJ1-1; D is uncertain. The CDR3 sequence is 10 residues long. CDR1 SQVTM and CDR2 ANQGSEA come from the germline V gene. The V gene lost 4 bases and the J gene lost 8 bases, with 8 bases spanning the gap. DNA of the CDR3: TGCAGCGTTGTTGGTAGGGAAGCTTTCTTT. Translated, it gives CSVVGREAFF.

J is TRBJ2-1 and V is TRBV9; 9 bases are shared with TRBD2. V trimming: 4 bases; J trimming: 5 bases; junction bases outside the gene matches: 10. Germline CDR1 and CDR2: SGDLS and YYNGEE. The CDR3 sequence is 16 residues long. The CDR3 is CASSSRGTSYDNEQFF. The CDR3 coding sequence is TGTGCCAGCAGCTCAAGGGGGACTAGCTACGACAATGAGCAGTTCTTC.

This clonotype has ten or more counts. J is TRBJ1-5 and V is TRBV12-3 or TRBV12-4, with D possibly being TRBD1 (6 bases). The CDR3 is made up of 13 amino acids. Trimming took off 7 bases at V and 4 bases at J, with 11 bases between the two ends. Written as DNA, the CDR3 is TGTGCCAGCACCGGAGGGGGAAATCAGCCCCAGCATTTT. It codes for CASTGGGNQPQHF.

This clonotype has more than one count but fewer than ten. This chain uses TRBV29-1 with TRBJ2-1, with D uncertain. Per germline, CDR1 SQVTM and CDR2 ANQGSEA. Trimming pared 5 bases from V and 0 bases from J, leaving 11 bases between. The CDR3 totals 14 residues. CDR3 protein: CSVPDGSSYNEQFF. The CDR3 DNA reads TGCAGCGTTCCTGATGGAAGCTCCTACAATGAGCAGTTCTTC.

This clonotype was found a few times. The J gene is TRBJ2-3, the V gene TRBV3-1; a possible D gene is TRBD1 (5 bases). The CDR3 extends over 13 amino acids. The ends were cut back, 3 bases at V and 5 bases at J, with 9 bases in the middle. The germline CDR1 and CDR2 sequences are LGHDT and YNNKEL (reference sequence). In DNA, the CDR3 is TGTGCCAGCAGCCACGGACACTTAGATACGCAGTATTTT. Protein sequence: CASSHGHLDTQYF.

In this sample, this clonotype turned up many times. This chain's CDR3 is CASSQDAGMNTEAFF. Written as DNA, the CDR3 is TGCGCCAGCAGCCAAGATGCGGGAATGAACACTGAAGCTTTCTTT. The chain has TRBV4-3 and TRBJ1-1; D ambiguous. The CDR3 has 15 residues. The ends were cut back, 0 bases at V and 0 bases at J, with 8 bases in the middle. Germline V gives CDR1 LGHNA, CDR2 YSLEER.